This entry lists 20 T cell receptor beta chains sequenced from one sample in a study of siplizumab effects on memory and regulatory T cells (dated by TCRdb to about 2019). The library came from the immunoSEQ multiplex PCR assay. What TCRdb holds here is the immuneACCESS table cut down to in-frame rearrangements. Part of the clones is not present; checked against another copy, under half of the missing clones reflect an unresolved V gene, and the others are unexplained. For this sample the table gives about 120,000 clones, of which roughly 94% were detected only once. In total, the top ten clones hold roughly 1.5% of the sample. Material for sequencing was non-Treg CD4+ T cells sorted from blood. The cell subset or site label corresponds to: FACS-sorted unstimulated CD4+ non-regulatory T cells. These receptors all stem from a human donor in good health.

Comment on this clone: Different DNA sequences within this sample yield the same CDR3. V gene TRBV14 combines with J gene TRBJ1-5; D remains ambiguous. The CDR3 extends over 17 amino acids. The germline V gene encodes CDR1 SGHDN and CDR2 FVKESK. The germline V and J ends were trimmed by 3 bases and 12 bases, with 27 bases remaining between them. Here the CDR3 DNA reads TGTGCCAGCAGCCACAAGTTAAAAGGTCGGGAAACCATTAACCAGCATTTT. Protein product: CASSHKLKGRETINQHF.

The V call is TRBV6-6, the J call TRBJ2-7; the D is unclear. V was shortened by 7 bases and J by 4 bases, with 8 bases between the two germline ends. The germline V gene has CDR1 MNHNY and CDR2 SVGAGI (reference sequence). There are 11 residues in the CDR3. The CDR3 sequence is CASTAGYEQYF. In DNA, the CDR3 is TGTGCCAGCACTGCCGGTTACGAGCAGTACTTC.

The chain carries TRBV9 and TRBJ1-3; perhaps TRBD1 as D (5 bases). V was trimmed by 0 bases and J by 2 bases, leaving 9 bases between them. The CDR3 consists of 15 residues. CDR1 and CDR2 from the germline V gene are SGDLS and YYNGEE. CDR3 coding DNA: TGTGCCAGCAGCGTAGATAGGGGAACTGGAAACACCATATATTTT. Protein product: CASSVDRGTGNTIYF. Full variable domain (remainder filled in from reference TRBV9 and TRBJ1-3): DSGVTQTPKHLITATGQRVTLRCSPRSGDLSVYWYQQSLDQGLQFLIQYYNGEERAKGNILERFSAQQFPDLHSELNLSSLELGDSALYFCASSVDRGTGNTIYFGEGSWLTVV.

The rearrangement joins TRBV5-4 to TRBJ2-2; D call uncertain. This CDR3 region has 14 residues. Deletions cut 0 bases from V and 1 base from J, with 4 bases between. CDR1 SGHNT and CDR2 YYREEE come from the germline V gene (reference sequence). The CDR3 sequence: CASSLGRNTGELFF. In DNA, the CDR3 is TGTGCCAGCAGCTTGGGTCGGAACACCGGGGAGCTGTTTTTT. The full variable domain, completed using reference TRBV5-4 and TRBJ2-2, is ETGVTQSPTHLIKTRGQQVTLRCSSQSGHNTVSWYQQALGQGPQFIFQYYREEENGRGNFPPRFSGLQFPNYSSELNVNALELDDSALYLCASSLGRNTGELFFGEGSRLTVL.

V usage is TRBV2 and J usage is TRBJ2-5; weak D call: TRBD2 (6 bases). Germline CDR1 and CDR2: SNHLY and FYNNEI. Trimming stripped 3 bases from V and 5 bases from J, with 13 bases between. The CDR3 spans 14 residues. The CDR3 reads CASSDSAAGETQYF. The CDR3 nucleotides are TGTGCCAGCAGTGACTCGGCTGCGGGGGAGACCCAGTACTTC.

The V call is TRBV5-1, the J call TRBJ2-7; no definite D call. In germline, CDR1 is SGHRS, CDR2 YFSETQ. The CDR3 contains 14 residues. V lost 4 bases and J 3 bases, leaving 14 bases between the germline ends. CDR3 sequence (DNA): TGCGCCAGCAGCGGCTCTATTTCGGGCTACGAGCAGTACTTC. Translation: CASSGSISGYEQYF.

Here the CDR3 reads CASSPVYRGGTEAFF. DNA of the CDR3: TGTGCCAGCAGTCCCGTGTACAGGGGGGGGACTGAAGCTTTCTTT. The V call is TRBV27, the J call TRBJ1-1; 8 bases match TRBD1. The CDR3 is 15 amino acids. CDR1 is MNHEY, CDR2 SMNVEV, per germline (reference sequence). V lost 5 bases and J lost 5; bases outside the gene matches: 10.

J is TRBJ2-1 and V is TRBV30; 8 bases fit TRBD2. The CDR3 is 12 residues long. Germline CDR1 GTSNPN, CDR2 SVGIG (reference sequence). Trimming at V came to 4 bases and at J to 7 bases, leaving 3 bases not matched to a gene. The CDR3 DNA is TGTGCCTGGACGGGGGGGAATAATGAGCAGTTCTTC. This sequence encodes CAWTGGNNEQFF.

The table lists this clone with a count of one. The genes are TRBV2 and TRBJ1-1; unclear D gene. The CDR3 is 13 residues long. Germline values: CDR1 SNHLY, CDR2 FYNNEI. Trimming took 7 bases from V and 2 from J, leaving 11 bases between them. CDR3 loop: CASKPDGNTEAFF. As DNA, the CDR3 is TGTGCCAGCAAGCCCGACGGTAACACTGAAGCTTTCTTT.

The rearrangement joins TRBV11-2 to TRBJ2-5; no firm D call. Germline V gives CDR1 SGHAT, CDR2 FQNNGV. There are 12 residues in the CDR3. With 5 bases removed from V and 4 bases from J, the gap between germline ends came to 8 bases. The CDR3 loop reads CASSLRRETQYF. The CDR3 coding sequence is TGTGCCAGCAGCCTTCGAAGAGAGACCCAGTACTTC.

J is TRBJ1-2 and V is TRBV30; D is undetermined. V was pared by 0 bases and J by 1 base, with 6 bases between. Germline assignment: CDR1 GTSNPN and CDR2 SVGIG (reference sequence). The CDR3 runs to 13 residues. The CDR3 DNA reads TGTGCCTGGAGTGTACGGGGTAACTATGGCTACACCTTC. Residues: CAWSVRGNYGYTF.

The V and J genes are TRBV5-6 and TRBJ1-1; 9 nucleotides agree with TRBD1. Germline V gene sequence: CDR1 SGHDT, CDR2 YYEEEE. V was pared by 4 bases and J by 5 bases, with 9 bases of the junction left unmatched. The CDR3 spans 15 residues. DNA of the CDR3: TGTGCCAGCAGCCAATTTACCGGGACAGGGACTGAAGCTTTCTTT. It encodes CASSQFTGTGTEAFF.

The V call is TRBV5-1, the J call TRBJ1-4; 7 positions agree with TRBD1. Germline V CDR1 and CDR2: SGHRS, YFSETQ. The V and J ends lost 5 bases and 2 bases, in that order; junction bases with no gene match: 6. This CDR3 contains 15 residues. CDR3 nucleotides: TGCGCCAGCAGTGGGCAGGGGGTGACTAATGAAAAACTGTTTTTT. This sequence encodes CASSGQGVTNEKLFF. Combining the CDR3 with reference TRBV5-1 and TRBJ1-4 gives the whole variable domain KAGVTQTPRYLIKTRGQQVTLSCSPISGHRSVSWYQQTPGQGLQFLFEYFSETQRNKGNFPGRFSGRQFSNSRSEMNVSTLELGDSALYLCASSGQGVTNEKLFFGSGTQLSVL.

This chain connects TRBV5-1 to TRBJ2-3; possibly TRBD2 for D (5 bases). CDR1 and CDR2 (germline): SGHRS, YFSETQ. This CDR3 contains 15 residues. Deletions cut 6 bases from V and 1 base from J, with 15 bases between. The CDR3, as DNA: TGCGCCAGCAAACAACTAGGCCGTGGCACAGATACGCAGTATTTT. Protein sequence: CASKQLGRGTDTQYF. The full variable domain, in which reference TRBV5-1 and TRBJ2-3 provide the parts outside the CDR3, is KAGVTQTPRYLIKTRGQQVTLSCSPISGHRSVSWYQQTPGQGLQFLFEYFSETQRNKGNFPGRFSGRQFSNSRSEMNVSTLELGDSALYLCASKQLGRGTDTQYFGPGTRLTVL.

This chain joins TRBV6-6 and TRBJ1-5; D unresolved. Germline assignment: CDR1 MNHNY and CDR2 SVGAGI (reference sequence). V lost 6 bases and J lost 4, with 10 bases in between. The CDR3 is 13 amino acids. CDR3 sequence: CASSIDGNQPQHF. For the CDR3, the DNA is TGTGCCAGCAGCATCGACGGGAATCAGCCCCAGCATTTT.

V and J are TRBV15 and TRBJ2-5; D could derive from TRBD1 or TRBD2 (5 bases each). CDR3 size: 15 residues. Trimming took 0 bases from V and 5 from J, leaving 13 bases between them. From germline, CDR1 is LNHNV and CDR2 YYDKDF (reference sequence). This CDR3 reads CATSRDRDPGETQYF. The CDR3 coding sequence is TGTGCCACCAGCAGAGATCGGGACCCCGGGGAGACCCAGTACTTC.

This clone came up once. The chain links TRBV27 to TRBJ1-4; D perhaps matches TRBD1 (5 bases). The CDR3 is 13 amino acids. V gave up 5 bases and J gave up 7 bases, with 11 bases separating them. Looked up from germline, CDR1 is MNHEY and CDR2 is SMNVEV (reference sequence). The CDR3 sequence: CASSRERGEKLFF. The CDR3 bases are TGTGCCAGCAGTCGAGAAAGGGGTGAAAAACTGTTTTTT.

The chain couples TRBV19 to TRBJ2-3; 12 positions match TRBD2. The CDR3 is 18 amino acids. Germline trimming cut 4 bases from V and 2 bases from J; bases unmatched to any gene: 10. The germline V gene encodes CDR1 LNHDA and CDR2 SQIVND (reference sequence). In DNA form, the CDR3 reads TGTGCCAGTAGTACCGATGCCGCTAGCGGGAGGGCCACAGATACGCAGTATTTT. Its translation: CASSTDAASGRATDTQYF.

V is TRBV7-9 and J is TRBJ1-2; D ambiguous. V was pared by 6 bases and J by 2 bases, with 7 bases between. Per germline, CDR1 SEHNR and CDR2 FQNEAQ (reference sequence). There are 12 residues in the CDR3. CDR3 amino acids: CASSRLNYGYTF. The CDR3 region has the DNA TGTGCCAGCAGTAGACTCAACTATGGCTACACCTTC. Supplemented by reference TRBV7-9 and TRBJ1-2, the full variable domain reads DTGVSQNPRHKITKRGQNVTFRCDPISEHNRLYWYRQTLGQGPEFLTYFQNEAQLEKSRLLSDRFSAERPKGSFSTLEIQRTEQGDSAMYLCASSRLNYGYTFGSGTRLTVV.

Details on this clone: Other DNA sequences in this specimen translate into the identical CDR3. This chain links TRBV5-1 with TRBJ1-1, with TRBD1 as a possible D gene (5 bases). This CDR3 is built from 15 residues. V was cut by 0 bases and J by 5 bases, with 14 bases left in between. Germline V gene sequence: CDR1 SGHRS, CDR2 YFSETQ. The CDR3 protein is CASSLGGGGITEAFF. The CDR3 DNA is TGCGCCAGCAGCTTGGGGGGGGGAGGAATAACTGAAGCTTTCTTT.